The 18 T cell receptor beta chains in this list originate from one sample, sequenced in a study of blood T cell repertoires in COVID-19. TCRdb keeps only in-frame clones here, not all; method: immunoSEQ multiplex PCR. The profile shows about 100,000 clones, about 89% of them singletons. Sequenced input: peripheral blood. The receptors come from a human donor with active COVID-19. The donor label of this sample is uncertain.

Concerning this clone: One end of the junction fails to match germline, which may point to a read error. The chain employs TRBV18 and TRBJ1-4; a possible D gene is TRBD1 (6 bases). The germline V gene encodes CDR1 KGHSH and CDR2 LQKENI. The CDR3 consists of 13 residues. The CDR3 DNA reads as TGTGCCAGCTCACCAAGCGCTACAGGGTCCCACCATTTT. Translation gives CASSPSATGSHHF.

The chain recombines TRBV6-5 with TRBJ1-5, with 8 bases that match TRBD1. V lost 6 bases, J lost 2 bases, and 6 bases stayed unmatched. The germline gives CDR1 MNHEY, CDR2 SVGAGI. The CDR3 loop spans 15 amino acids. CDR3 DNA: TGTGCCAGCAGATCAACAGGGGGAGGCAATCAGCCCCAGCATTTT. This translates into CASRSTGGGNQPQHF.

The chain carries TRBV12-3 or TRBV12-4 and TRBJ2-4; D is unclear. The CDR3 has 12 residues. V dropped 2 bases and J dropped 6 bases, with 5 bases sitting between them. The CDR3 region is CASSLYRNIQYF. The CDR3 bases are TGTGCCAGCAGTTTATACAGAAACATTCAGTACTTC.

The chain joins TRBV7-2 to TRBJ1-6; 7 nucleotides line up with TRBD1. The V and J ends lost 5 bases and 14 bases, in that order; junction bases with no gene match: 15. This CDR3 contains 15 residues. Germline assignment: CDR1 SGHTA and CDR2 FQGNSA. The CDR3 sequence: CASSHTTGRLVALHF. The CDR3 bases are TGTGCCAGCAGCCATACGACAGGGAGATTAGTGGCCCTCCACTTT.

Here the CDR3 DNA reads TGTGCCAGCAGTCAAGAAGCTCGAGAGACCCAGTACTTC. It is translated as CASSQEARETQYF. V usage is TRBV2 and J usage is TRBJ2-5; D unresolved. Germline V gene data show CDR1 as SNHLY and CDR2 as FYNNEI. Trimming pared 5 bases from V and 4 bases from J, leaving 11 bases between. CDR3 length: 13 residues.

This clone was counted between two and nine times. The rearrangement uses TRBV24-1 and TRBJ2-3; 15 bases are a match to TRBD2. This CDR3 contains 17 residues. V gave up 4 bases and J gave up 5 bases; unmatched junction bases: 6. Germline V gene sequence: CDR1 KGHDR, CDR2 SFDVKD. In DNA, the CDR3 is TGTGCCACCAGTGAACCCCAGGGACTAGCGGGGGGAGATACGCAGTATTTT. Protein sequence: CATSEPQGLAGGDTQYF.

The rearrangement links TRBV2 to TRBJ2-1; 7 positions match TRBD2. Germline assignment: CDR1 SNHLY and CDR2 FYNNEI. Trimming cost V 5 bases and J 0 bases; bases outside gene matches: 7. This CDR3 comprises 16 residues. CDR3 sequence (DNA): TGTGCCAGCAGTACCCGACTAGCCAGCTCCTACAATGAGCAGTTCTTC. Translating gives CASSTRLASSYNEQFF. Drawing the rest from reference TRBV2 and TRBJ2-1, the complete variable domain is EPEVTQTPSHQVTQMGQEVILRCVPISNHLYFYWYRQILGQKVEFLVSFYNNEISEKSEIFDDQFSVERPDGSNFTLKIRSTKLEDSAMYFCASSTRLASSYNEQFFGPGTRLTVL.

V is TRBV15 and J is TRBJ1-3; TRBD1 is a possible D gene (6 bases). CDR3 length: 15 amino acids. Trimming took off 6 bases at V and 4 bases at J, with 16 bases between the two ends. The germline V gene has CDR1 LNHNV and CDR2 YYDKDF (reference sequence). The CDR3 DNA follows: TGTGCCACCAGACCACAGGGAAGATACGGAAACACCATATATTTT. This gives the protein CATRPQGRYGNTIYF.

The chain joins TRBV5-4 to TRBJ2-6; D possibly corresponds to TRBD2 (6 bases). The CDR3 extends over 16 amino acids. CDR1 and CDR2 (germline): SGHNT, YYREEE (reference sequence). Trimming took 0 bases from V and 2 from J, leaving 9 bases between them. In DNA, the CDR3 is TGTGCCAGCAGCTTGGGGGGCGGGGCTGGGGCCAACGTCCTGACTTTC. Translating gives CASSLGGGAGANVLTF.

The V gene is TRBV9, the J gene TRBJ1-2, with D hard to call. Trimming stripped 3 bases from V and 2 bases from J, with 11 bases between. Germline lookup yields CDR1 SGDLS and CDR2 YYNGEE. The CDR3 has 14 residues. The CDR3 reads CASSETRQNYGYTF. CDR3 bases: TGTGCCAGCAGCGAAACGCGGCAGAACTATGGCTACACCTTC.

This sequence joins TRBV7-9 and TRBJ2-7; 10 nucleotides match TRBD2. Per the germline V gene, CDR1 is SEHNR and CDR2 is FQNEAQ (reference sequence). Trimming at V came to 5 bases and at J to 4 bases, leaving 2 bases not matched to a gene. This CDR3 contains 13 residues. The DNA of the CDR3 is TGTGCCAGCAGCCCTAGCGGGGGTTACGAGCAGTACTTC. Its translation is CASSPSGGYEQYF. Using reference TRBV7-9 and TRBJ2-7 for the parts outside the CDR3, the full variable domain is DTGVSQNPRHKITKRGQNVTFRCDPISEHNRLYWYRQTLGQGPEFLTYFQNEAQLEKSRLLSDRFSAERPKGSFSTLEIQRTEQGDSAMYLCASSPSGGYEQYFGPGTRLTVT.

The CDR3 sequence: CASSQDLAGGSMETQYF. CDR3 DNA sequence: TGTGCCAGCAGCCAAGATTTAGCGGGGGGCTCCATGGAGACCCAGTACTTC. V gene TRBV3-1 (or the pseudogene TRBV3-2) combines with J gene TRBJ2-5, with 10 bases aligning to TRBD2. Unmatched junction bases numbered 9, after V lost 0 bases and J lost 5 bases. This CDR3 has 17 residues. Germline CDR1 and CDR2: LGHDT and YNNKEL (reference sequence).

V is TRBV10-2 and J is TRBJ2-3; 9 bases fit TRBD2. CDR1 and CDR2 (germline): WSHSY, SAAADI. This CDR3 spans 14 amino acids. With 6 bases clipped from V and 1 base from J, the junction kept 2 bases outside the gene matches. As DNA, the CDR3 is TGCGCCAGCAGAATAGCGGGGGGCACAGATACGCAGTATTTT. Its translation is CASRIAGGTDTQYF.

The genes are TRBV19 and TRBJ1-3, with D perhaps TRBD1 (6 bases). The CDR3 totals 15 residues. CDR1 is LNHDA, CDR2 SQIVND, per germline (reference sequence). V gave up 1 base and J gave up 4 bases, with 11 bases separating them. Here the CDR3 reads CASSIGDRSGNTIYF. Written as DNA, the CDR3 is TGTGCCAGTAGTATAGGCGACAGGTCAGGAAACACCATATATTTT.

This chain links TRBV7-2 with TRBJ1-2; D perhaps matches TRBD1 (6 bases). The germline V and J ends were trimmed by 5 bases and 6 bases, with 10 bases remaining between them. The CDR3 has 12 amino acids. In germline, CDR1 is SGHTA, CDR2 FQGNSA. This CDR3 is CASSNPGDGYTF. In DNA form, the CDR3 reads TGTGCCAGCAGCAACCCAGGGGATGGCTACACCTTC.

This clone showed up just a few times. The V call is TRBV9, the J call TRBJ1-3, with D tentatively TRBD1 (5 bases). This CDR3 contains 13 residues. V was pared by 3 bases and J by 3 bases, with 7 bases between. The germline V gene has CDR1 SGDLS and CDR2 YYNGEE. Here the CDR3 DNA reads TGTGCCAGCAGCGCCGACAGTGGAAACACCATATATTTT. This codes for CASSADSGNTIYF. Full variable domain (missing parts from reference TRBV9 and TRBJ1-3): DSGVTQTPKHLITATGQRVTLRCSPRSGDLSVYWYQQSLDQGLQFLIQYYNGEERAKGNILERFSAQQFPDLHSELNLSSLELGDSALYFCASSADSGNTIYFGEGSWLTVV.

A single count supports this clone. This sequence joins TRBV7-3 and TRBJ1-3; 7 bases are shared with TRBD1. Losses at the gene ends were 11 bases for V and 6 bases for J; bases not matched to a gene: 10. The length of the CDR3 is 13 residues. Germline lookup yields CDR1 SGHTA and CDR2 FQGTGA. The DNA for the CDR3 is TGTGCCGGACCCGGGACAGCTGCAAACACCATATATTTT. Its protein product is CAGPGTAANTIYF.

The chain links TRBV18 to TRBJ1-3; no reliable D call. Per the germline V gene, CDR1 is KGHSH and CDR2 is LQKENI. CDR3 length equals 17 residues. V lost 0 bases and J lost 4, with 16 bases in between. The CDR3 region is CASSPPVGGSSGNTIYF. The CDR3 nucleotides read TGTGCCAGCTCACCACCAGTAGGAGGATCCTCAGGAAACACCATATATTTT.